This T cell receptor (beta chain) was obtained from a study of T cell repertoires in cytomegalovirus infection. Looking at the study overall: Both a matching HLA type and CMV infection were indicated by public TCR beta signatures.

Per the germline V gene, CDR1 is LGHNA and CDR2 is YSLEER. CDR3 length: 13 amino acids. Between the trimmed V and J ends, which lost 0 bases and 6 bases, there was a span of 5 bases. There are a few counts of this clonotype. Its antigen remains unknown. TCRdb itself ran the reads through MiXCR, one entry per CDR3 protein. In the table there are some 500,000 distinct CDR3 sequences, roughly a third of which are singletons. The source of this sequence is a human donor in good health (CMV status not recorded). Some clones in this sample may be carry-over from other donors' samples. Material: cultured PBMCs, obtained from culture after CMV antigen stimulation. This chain joins TRBV4-3 and TRBJ1-4; no clear D gene. CDR3 region: CASSQDLDEKLFF. Here the CDR3 DNA reads TGCGCCAGCAGCCAAGACCTGGATGAAAAACTGTTTTTT.